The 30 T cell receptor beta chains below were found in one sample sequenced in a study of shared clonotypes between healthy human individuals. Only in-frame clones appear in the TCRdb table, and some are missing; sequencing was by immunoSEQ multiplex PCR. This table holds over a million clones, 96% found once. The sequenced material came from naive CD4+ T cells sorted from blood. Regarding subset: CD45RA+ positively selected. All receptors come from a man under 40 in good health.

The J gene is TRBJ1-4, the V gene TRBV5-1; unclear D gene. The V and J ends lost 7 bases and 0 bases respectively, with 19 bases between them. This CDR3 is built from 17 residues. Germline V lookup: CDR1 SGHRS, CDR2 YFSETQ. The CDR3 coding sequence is TGCGCCAGCTCCCGGCCTAGGGAGGGATCAACTAATGAAAAACTGTTTTTT. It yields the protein CASSRPREGSTNEKLFF.

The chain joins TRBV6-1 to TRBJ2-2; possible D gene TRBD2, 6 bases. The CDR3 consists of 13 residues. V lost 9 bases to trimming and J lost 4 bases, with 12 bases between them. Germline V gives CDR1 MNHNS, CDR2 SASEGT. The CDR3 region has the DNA TGTGCCAGTCCCCTAGCGAGCACCGGGGAGCTGTTTTTT. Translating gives CASPLASTGELFF.

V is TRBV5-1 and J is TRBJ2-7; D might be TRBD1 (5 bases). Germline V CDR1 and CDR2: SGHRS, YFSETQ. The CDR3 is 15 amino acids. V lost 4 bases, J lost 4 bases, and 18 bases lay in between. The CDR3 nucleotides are TGCGCCAGCAGCACCTCTGGGGCCAGTATTTACGAGCAGTACTTC. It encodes CASSTSGASIYEQYF.

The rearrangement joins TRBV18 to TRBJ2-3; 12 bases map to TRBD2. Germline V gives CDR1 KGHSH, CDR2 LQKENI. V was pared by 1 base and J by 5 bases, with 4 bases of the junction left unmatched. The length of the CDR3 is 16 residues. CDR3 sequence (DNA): TGTGCCAGCTCACCACGGGGACTAGCGGGCGGAGATACGCAGTATTTT. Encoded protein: CASSPRGLAGGDTQYF.

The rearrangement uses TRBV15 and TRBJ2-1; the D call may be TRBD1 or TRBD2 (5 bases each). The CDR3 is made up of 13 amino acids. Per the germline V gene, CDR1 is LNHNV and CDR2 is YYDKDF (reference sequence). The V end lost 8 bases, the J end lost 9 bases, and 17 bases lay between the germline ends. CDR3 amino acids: CATRGVGVSEQFF. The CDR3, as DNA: TGTGCCACCCGCGGTGTGGGGGTCAGTGAGCAGTTCTTC.

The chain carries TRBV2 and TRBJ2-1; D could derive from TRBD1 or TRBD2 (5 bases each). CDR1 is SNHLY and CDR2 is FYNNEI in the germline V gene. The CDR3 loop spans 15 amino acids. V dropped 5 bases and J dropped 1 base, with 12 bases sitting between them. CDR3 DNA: TGTGCCAGCAGTCCTACGAGGGGTTCCTACAATGAGCAGTTCTTC. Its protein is CASSPTRGSYNEQFF.

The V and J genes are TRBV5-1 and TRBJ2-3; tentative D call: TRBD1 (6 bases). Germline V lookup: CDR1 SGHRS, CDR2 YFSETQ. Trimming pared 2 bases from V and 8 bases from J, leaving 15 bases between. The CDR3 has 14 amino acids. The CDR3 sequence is CASSLGTEGGTQYF. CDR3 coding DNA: TGCGCCAGCAGCTTAGGGACCGAAGGGGGTACGCAGTATTTT.

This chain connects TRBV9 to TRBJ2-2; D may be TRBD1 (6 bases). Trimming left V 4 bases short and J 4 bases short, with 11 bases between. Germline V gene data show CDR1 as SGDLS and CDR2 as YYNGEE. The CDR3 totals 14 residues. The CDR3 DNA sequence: TGTGCCAGCAGCAAGGGGGACCTCACCGGGGAGCTGTTTTTT. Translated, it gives CASSKGDLTGELFF.

The CDR3 sequence: CASSESEAKNIQYF. The CDR3 region has the DNA TGCGCCAGCAGTGAGTCGGAAGCCAAAAACATTCAGTACTTC. The gene calls are TRBV10-2 and TRBJ2-4; D uncertain. V was trimmed by 0 bases and J by 0 bases, leaving 3 bases between them. Looked up from germline, CDR1 is WSHSY and CDR2 is SAAADI. This CDR3 has 14 amino acids.

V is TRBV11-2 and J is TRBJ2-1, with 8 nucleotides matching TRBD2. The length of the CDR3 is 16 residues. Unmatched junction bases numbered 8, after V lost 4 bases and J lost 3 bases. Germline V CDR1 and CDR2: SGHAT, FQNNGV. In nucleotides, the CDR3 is TGTGCCAGCAGCTCTAGTCGGACTAGCTTCTACAATGAGCAGTTCTTC. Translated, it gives CASSSSRTSFYNEQFF. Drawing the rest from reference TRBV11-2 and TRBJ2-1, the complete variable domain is EAGVAQSPRYKIIEKRQSVAFWCNPISGHATLYWYQQILGQGPKLLIQFQNNGVVDDSQLPKDRFSAERLKGVDSTLKIQPAKLEDSAVYLCASSSSRTSFYNEQFFGPGTRLTVL.

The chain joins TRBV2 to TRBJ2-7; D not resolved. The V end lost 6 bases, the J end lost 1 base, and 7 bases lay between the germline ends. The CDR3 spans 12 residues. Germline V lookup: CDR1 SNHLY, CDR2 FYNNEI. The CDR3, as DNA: TGTGCCAGCAGCAAAATATCCTACGAGCAGTACTTC. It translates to CASSKISYEQYF.

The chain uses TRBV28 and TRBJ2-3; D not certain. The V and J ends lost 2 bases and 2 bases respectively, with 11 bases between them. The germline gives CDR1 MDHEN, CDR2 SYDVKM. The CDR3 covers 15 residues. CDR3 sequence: CASSLGQPHTDTQYF. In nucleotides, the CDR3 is TGTGCCAGCAGTTTAGGGCAGCCGCACACAGATACGCAGTATTTT.

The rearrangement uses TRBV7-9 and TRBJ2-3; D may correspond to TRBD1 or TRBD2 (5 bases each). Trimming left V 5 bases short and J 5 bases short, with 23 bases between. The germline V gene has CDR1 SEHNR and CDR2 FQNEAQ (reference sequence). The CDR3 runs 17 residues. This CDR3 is CASSPDWGRTLRDTQYF. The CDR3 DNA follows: TGTGCCAGCAGCCCTGATTGGGGACGCACCCTACGAGATACGCAGTATTTT.

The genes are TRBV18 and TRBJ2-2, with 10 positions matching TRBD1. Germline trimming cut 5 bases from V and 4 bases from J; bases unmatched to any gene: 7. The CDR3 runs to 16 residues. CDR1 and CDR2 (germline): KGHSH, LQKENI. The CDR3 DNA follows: TGTGCCAGCTCAGCGAGCCGGACAGGGGGCACCGGGGAGCTGTTTTTT. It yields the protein CASSASRTGGTGELFF.

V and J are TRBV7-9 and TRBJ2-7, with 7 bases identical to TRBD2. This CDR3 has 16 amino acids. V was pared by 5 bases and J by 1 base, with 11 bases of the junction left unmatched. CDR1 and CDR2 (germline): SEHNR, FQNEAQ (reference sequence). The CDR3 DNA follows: TGTGCCAGCAGCCGGGGGGAGGTTGCGGAGTCCTACGAGCAGTACTTC. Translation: CASSRGEVAESYEQYF.

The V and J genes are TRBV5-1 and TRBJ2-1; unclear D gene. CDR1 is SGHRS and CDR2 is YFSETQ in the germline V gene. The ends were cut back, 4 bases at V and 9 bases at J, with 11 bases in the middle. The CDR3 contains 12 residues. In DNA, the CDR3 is TGCGCCAGCAGCAAGGAAGGACGTGAGCAGTTCTTC. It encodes CASSKEGREQFF.

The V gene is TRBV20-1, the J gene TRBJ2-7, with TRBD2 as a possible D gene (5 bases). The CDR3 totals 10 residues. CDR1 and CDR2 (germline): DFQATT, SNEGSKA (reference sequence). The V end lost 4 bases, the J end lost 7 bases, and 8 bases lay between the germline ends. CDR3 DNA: TGCAGTGCTATGAGGGTGGAGCAGTACTTC. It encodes CSAMRVEQYF.

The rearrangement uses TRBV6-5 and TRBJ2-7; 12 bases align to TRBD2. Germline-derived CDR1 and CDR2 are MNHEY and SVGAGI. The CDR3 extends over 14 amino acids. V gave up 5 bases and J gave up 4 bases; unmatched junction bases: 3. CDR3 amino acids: CASSKTSGSYEQYF. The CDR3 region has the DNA TGTGCCAGCAGTAAGACTAGCGGGAGTTACGAGCAGTACTTC.

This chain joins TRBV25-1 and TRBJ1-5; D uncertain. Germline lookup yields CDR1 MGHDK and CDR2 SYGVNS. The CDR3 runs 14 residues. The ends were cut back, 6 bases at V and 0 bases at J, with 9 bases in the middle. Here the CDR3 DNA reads TGTGCCAGCAGCGAGTGGGGTAGCAATCAGCCCCAGCATTTT. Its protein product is CASSEWGSNQPQHF.

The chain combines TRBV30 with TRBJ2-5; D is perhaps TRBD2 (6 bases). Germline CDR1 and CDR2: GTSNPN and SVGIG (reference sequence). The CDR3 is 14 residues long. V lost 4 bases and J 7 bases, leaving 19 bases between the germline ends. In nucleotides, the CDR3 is TGTGCCTGGAAAACTGGAGGGCGGGTAGGGACCCAGTACTTC. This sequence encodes CAWKTGGRVGTQYF.

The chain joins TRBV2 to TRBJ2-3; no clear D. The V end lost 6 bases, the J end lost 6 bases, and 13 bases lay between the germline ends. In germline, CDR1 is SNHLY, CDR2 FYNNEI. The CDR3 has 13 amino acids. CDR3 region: CASSLSLGDTQYF. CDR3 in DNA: TGTGCCAGCAGCCTCTCGTTAGGGGATACGCAGTATTTT.

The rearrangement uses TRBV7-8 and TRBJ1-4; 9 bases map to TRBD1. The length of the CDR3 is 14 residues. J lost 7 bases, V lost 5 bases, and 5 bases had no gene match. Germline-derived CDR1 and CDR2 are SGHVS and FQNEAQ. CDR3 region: CASSQQGAFEKLFF. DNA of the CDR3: TGTGCCAGCAGCCAACAGGGGGCATTTGAAAAACTGTTTTTT.

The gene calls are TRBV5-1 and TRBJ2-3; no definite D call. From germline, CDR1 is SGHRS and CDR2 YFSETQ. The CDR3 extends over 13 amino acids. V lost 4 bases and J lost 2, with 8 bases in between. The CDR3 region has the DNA TGCGCCAGCAGCCCCACCCTCACAGATACGCAGTATTTT. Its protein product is CASSPTLTDTQYF.

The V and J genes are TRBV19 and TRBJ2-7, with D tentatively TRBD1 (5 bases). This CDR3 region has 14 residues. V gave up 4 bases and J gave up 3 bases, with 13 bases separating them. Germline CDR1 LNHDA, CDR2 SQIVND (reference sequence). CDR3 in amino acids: CASSRTGDLYEQYF. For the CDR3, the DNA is TGTGCCAGTAGTAGAACAGGTGACCTCTACGAGCAGTACTTC.

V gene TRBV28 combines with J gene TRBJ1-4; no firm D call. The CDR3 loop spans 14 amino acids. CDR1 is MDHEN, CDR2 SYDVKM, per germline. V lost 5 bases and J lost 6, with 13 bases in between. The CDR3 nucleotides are TGTGCCAGCAGTCCCCCAGGACGTGATGAAAAACTGTTTTTT. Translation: CASSPPGRDEKLFF.

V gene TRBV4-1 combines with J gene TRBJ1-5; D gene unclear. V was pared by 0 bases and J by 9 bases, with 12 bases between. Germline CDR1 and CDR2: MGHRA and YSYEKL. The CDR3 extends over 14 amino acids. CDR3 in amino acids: CASSQDLRTRPQHF. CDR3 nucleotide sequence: TGCGCCAGCAGCCAAGATCTTCGGACTCGGCCCCAGCATTTT.

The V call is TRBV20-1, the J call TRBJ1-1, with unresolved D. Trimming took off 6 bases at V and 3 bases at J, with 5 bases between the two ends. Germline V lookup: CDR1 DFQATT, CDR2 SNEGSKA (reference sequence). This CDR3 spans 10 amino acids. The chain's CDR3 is CSAGDTEAFF. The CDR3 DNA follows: TGCAGTGCCGGGGACACTGAAGCTTTCTTT.

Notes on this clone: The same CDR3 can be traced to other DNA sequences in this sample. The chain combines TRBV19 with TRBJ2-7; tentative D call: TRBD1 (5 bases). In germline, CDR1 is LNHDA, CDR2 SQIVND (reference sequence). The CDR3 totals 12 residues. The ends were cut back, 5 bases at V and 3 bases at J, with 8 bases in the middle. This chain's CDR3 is CASSGAGYEQYF. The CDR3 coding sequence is TGTGCCAGTAGTGGGGCAGGCTACGAGCAGTACTTC.

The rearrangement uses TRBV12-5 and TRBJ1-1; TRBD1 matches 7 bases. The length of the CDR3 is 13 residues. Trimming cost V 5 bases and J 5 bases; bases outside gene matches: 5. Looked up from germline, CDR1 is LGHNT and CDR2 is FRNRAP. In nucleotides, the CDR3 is TGTGCTAGTGGTCGCGACAGGGCAACTGAAGCTTTCTTT. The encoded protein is CASGRDRATEAFF.

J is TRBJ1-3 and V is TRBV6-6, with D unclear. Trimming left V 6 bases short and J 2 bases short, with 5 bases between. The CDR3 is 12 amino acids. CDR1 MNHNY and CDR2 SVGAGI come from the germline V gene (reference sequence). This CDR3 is CASRNTGNTIYF. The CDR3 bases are TGTGCCAGCAGAAACACTGGAAACACCATATATTTT.